Listed below are T cell receptor beta chains from one sample, sequenced in a study of blood T cell repertoires in COVID-19. This table comes from immunoSEQ multiplex PCR, and its TCRdb copy is limited to in-frame clones, with some not included. The table lists about 59,000 clones, over 70% of them singletons, with less than 20% in the top ten. Sequencing was carried out using peripheral blood. The receptors here all came from a woman between 50 and 59 years old with active or convalescent COVID-19. The CDR3 runs from the conserved cysteine through the conserved F or W. Each record gives: J gene, D gene, clone size, V gene, CDR3 protein, CDR3 DNA. D genes are given only for firm matches. The listing skips clone size in some rows; elsewhere it reads once, few, many or a size class.

>TRBJ1-5|.|.|TRBV4-1
CASSQGPVGSYQPQHF
TGCGCCAGCAGCCAAGGGCCAGTAGGGAGCTATCAGCCCCAGCATTTT
>TRBJ2-7|TRBD2|.|TRBV14
CASSQGSGSFYEQYF
TGTGCCAGCAGCCAAGGTAGCGGGAGTTTCTACGAGCAGTACTTC
>TRBJ2-1|.|.|TRBV7-9
CASSLSRGGVDNEQFF
TGTGCCAGCAGCTTATCCCGGGGAGGTGTCGACAATGAGCAGTTCTTC
>TRBJ2-2|.|once|TRBV7-9
CASSTYAGGELFF
TGTGCCAGCAGCACCTATGCGGGCGGGGAGCTGTTTTTT
>TRBJ2-2|.|few|TRBV19
CASSMGHLNTGELFF
TGTGCCAGTAGTATGGGACACTTGAACACCGGGGAGCTGTTTTTT
>TRBJ2-1|.|.|TRBV10-2
CASNSGGSYNEQFF
TGCGCCAGCAATAGCGGCGGGTCCTACAATGAGCAGTTCTTC
>TRBJ1-2|.|.|TRBV19
CASRIAQGHYGYTF
TGTGCCAGTAGGATTGCTCAGGGTCACTATGGCTACACCTTC
>TRBJ2-4|TRBD1|once|TRBV5-6
CASSLISRGNIQYF
TGTGCCAGCAGCTTGATCTCCAGGGGGAACATTCAGTACTTC
>TRBJ2-1|TRBD2|.|TRBV5-1
CASSLILAGGVNEQFF
TGCGCCAGCAGTTTAATACTAGCGGGAGGGGTCAATGAGCAGTTCTTC
>TRBJ2-2|.|.|TRBV11-3
CASSPSSRRAGELFF
TGTGCCAGCAGCCCTAGCTCTCGGAGGGCCGGGGAGCTGTTTTTT
>TRBJ2-1|TRBD1|.|TRBV27
CASSQTGGNYNEQFF
TGTGCCAGCAGCCAGACAGGGGGAAACTACAATGAGCAGTTCTTC
>TRBJ2-2|.|few|TRBV11-3
CASSLVGGNTGELFF
TGTGCCAGCAGCTTAGTGGGGGGGAACACCGGGGAGCTGTTTTTT
>TRBJ1-4|.|.|TRBV4-1
CASSQAPGWTAVNEKLFF
TGCGCCAGCAGCCAAGCCCCGGGGTGGACAGCCGTTAATGAAAAACTGTTTTTT
>TRBJ2-7|TRBD2|.|TRBV19
CASSRWTSGSAEQYF
TGTGCCAGTAGTCGTTGGACTAGCGGGTCGGCCGAGCAGTACTTC
>TRBJ1-2|.|.|TRBV7-7
CASSLLDTPKDYGYTF
TGTGCCAGCAGCTTATTGGACACCCCGAAGGACTATGGCTACACCTTC
>TRBJ2-7|TRBD1|.|TRBV5-1
CASSPTDRSSYEQYF
TGCGCCAGCAGCCCAACGGACAGGAGCTCCTACGAGCAGTACTTC
>TRBJ2-7|.|.|TRBV5-1
CASSPKQESYEQYF
TGCGCCAGCAGCCCCAAGCAGGAATCCTACGAGCAGTACTTC
>TRBJ2-2|.|few|TRBV6-4
CASSDGGGIGTGELFF
TGTGCCAGCAGTGATGGGGGCGGAATAGGCACCGGGGAGCTGTTTTTT
>TRBJ2-1|.|.|TRBV12-3/TRBV12-4
CASRRDKYNEQFF
TGTGCCAGCAGAAGGGACAAATACAATGAGCAGTTCTTC
>TRBJ1-1|.|.|TRBV29-1
CSVAGQPNTEAFF
TGCAGCGTCGCCGGACAGCCGAACACTGAAGCTTTCTTT
>TRBJ2-3|TRBD1|.|TRBV5-1
CASSLAGTGSDTQYF
TGCGCCAGCAGCTTGGCCGGGACAGGGTCAGATACGCAGTATTTT
>TRBJ2-1|TRBD2|.|TRBV5-6
CASSYGTSGYNEQFF
TGTGCCAGCAGCTACGGGACTAGCGGGTACAATGAGCAGTTCTTC
>TRBJ2-1|.|.|TRBV5-1
CASSPGQSYNEQFF
TGCGCCAGCAGCCCCGGACAGTCCTACAATGAGCAGTTCTTC
>TRBJ1-2|TRBD1|.|TRBV18
CASSPGQEAYGYTF
TGTGCCAGCTCACCAGGACAGGAAGCCTATGGCTACACCTTC
>TRBJ2-5|.|.|TRBV19
CASSITPGETQYF
TGTGCCAGTAGTATAACCCCAGGGGAGACCCAGTACTTC
>TRBJ1-2|.|once|TRBV7-8
CASSFTRGCAYGCTF
TGTGCCAGCAGCTTCACACGAGGCTGCGCGTATGGCTGCACCTTC
>TRBJ1-6|.|.|TRBV27
CASSLSGSHNSPLHF
TGTGCCAGCAGTTTGTCCGGGTCGCATAATTCACCCCTCCACTTT
>TRBJ1-5|.|few|TRBV6-6
CASSYSGGSDQPQHF
TGTGCCAGCAGTTACTCGGGGGGGAGCGACCAGCCCCAGCATTTT
>TRBJ2-1|TRBD1|.|TRBV4-1
CASSPLTGGAHNEQFF
TGCGCCAGCAGCCCCTTAACAGGGGGCGCCCACAATGAGCAGTTCTTC
>TRBJ2-7|TRBD1|once|TRBV10-3
CAISETGAYEQYF
TGTGCCATCAGTGAGACAGGGGCCTACGAGCAGTACTTC
>TRBJ2-1|TRBD1|.|TRBV19
CASSLGTGLYNEQFF
TGTGCCAGTAGTCTGGGGACAGGGTTATACAATGAGCAGTTCTTC
>TRBJ1-5|.|.|TRBV6-6
CASSREQDSNQPQHF
TGTGCCAGCAGTCGAGAACAGGATTCCAATCAGCCCCAGCATTTT
>TRBJ1-2|.|few|TRBV11-2
CASSLVRVGGGYTF
TGTGCCAGCAGCTTAGTTCGAGTAGGGGGTGGCTACACCTTC
>TRBJ2-1|TRBD2|.|TRBV19
CASTYGLAGDGEQFF
TGTGCCAGTACCTATGGGCTAGCGGGAGACGGTGAGCAGTTCTTC
>TRBJ2-1|.|once|TRBV2
CASAELSYNEQFF
TGTGCCAGCGCGGAGCTCTCCTACAATGAGCAGTTCTTC